This T cell receptor beta chain was sequenced in a study of tissue T cells after allogeneic stem cell transplantation. Findings and caveats of the study: Within patients, tissue anatomy strongly shaped TCR repertoire composition. Tissue-detected TCR repertoire was only partly captured by blood and spleen T cells.

A note on this clone: Its antigen is unknown.

Germline V gene sequence: CDR1 MNHNY, CDR2 SVGAGI (reference sequence). The CDR3 extends over 17 amino acids. The trim removed 5 bases at V and 0 bases at J, leaving 10 bases unmatched. Profiling relied on immunoSEQ multiplex PCR, and the TCRdb table lists in-frame clones only, not all of them. In the table there are about 6,300 clones, about two thirds of which are singletons. GI sites, liver, skin and spleen were taken after median 9.75 post-mortem hours. The material was tissue from the rectum, obtained at autopsy. The V gene is TRBV6-6, the J gene TRBJ2-1; TRBD2 agrees at 7 bases. The clonotype comes from a woman aged 18 to 55 with breast cancer. The DNA of the CDR3 is TGTGCCAGCAGTCAGGCGACTAGCCCACGCTCCTACAATGAGCAGTTCTTC. This codes for CASSQATSPRSYNEQFF.